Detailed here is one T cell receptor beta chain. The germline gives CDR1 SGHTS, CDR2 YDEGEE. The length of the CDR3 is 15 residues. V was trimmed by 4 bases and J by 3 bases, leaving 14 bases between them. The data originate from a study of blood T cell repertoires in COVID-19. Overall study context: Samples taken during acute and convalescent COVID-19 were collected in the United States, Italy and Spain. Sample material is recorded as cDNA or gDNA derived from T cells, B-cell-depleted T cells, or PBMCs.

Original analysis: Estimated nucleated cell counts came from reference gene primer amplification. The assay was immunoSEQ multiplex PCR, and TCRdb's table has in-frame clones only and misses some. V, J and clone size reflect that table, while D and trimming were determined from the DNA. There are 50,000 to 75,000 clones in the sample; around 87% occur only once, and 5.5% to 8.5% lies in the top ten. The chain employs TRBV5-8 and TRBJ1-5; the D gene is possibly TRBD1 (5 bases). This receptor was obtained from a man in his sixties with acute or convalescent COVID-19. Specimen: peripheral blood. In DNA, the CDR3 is TGTGCCAGCAGCGTGGGGGAGACTTTCAATCAGCCCCAGCATTTT. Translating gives CASSVGETFNQPQHF.